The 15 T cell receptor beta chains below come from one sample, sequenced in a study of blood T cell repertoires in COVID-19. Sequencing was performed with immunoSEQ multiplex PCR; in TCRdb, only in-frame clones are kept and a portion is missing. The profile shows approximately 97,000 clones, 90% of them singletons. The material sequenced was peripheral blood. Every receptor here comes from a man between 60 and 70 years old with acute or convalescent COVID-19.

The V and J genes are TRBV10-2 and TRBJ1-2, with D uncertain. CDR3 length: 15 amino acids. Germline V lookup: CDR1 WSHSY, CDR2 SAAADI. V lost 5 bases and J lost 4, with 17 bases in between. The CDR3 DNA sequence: TGCGCCAGCAGTCCCGGACTCTTGGGTACCTATGGCTACACCTTC. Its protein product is CASSPGLLGTYGYTF.

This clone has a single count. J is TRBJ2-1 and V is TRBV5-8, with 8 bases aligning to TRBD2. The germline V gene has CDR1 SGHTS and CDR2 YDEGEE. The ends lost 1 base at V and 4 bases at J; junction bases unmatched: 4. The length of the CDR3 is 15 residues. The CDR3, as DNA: TGTGCCAGCAGCTTGTATAGCGGGGTTTACAATGAGCAGTTCTTC. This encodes CASSLYSGVYNEQFF.

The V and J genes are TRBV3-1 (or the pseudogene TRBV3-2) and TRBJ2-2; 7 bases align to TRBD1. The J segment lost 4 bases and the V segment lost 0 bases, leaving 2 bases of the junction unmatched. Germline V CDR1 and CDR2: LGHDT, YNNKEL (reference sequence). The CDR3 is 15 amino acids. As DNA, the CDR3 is TGTGCCAGCAGCCAAGACCACAGGGGCACCGGGGAGCTGTTTTTT. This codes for CASSQDHRGTGELFF.

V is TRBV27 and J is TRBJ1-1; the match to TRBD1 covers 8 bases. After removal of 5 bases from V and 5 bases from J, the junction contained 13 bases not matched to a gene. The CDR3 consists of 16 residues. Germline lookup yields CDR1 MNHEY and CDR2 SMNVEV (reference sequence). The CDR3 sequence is CASSPQRVRGRTEAFF. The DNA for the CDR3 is TGTGCCAGCAGTCCCCAACGGGTCAGGGGGCGGACTGAAGCTTTCTTT.

The DNA of the CDR3 is TGCGCCAGCAGCTTGGTCGTGAGCCCTGAAGCTTTCTTT. Amino acids: CASSLVVSPEAFF. The genes are TRBV5-1 and TRBJ1-1, with D uncertain. Germline V CDR1 and CDR2: SGHRS, YFSETQ. Trimming pared 0 bases from V and 6 bases from J, leaving 9 bases between. CDR3 size: 13 residues.

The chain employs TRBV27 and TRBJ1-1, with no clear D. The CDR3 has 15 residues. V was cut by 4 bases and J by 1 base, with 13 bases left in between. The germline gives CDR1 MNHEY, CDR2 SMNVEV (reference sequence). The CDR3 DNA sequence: TGTGCCAGCAGTTCACAACCGGGGAGGAACACTGAAGCTTTCTTT. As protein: CASSSQPGRNTEAFF.

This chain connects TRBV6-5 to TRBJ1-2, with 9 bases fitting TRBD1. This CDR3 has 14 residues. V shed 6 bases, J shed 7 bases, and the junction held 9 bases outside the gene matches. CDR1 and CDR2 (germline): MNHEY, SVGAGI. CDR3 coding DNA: TGTGCCAGCAGCTATTTGACAGGGGGAGGTGGCTACACCTTC. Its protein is CASSYLTGGGGYTF.

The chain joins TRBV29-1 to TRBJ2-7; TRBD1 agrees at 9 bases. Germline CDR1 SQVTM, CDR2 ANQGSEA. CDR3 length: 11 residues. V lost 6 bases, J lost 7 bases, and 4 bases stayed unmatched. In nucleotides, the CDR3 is TGCAGCGTGGGGACAGGGAATGAGCAGTACTTC. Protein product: CSVGTGNEQYF.

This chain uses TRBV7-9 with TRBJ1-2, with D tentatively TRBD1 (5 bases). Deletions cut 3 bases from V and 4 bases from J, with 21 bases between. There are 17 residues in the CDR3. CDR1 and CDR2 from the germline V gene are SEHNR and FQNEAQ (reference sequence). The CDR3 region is CASSLGAGGYEVYGYTF. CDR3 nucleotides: TGTGCCAGCAGCTTGGGCGCGGGGGGGTACGAAGTCTATGGCTACACCTTC. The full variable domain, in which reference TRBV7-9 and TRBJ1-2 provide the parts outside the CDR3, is DTGVSQNPRHKITKRGQNVTFRCDPISEHNRLYWYRQTLGQGPEFLTYFQNEAQLEKSRLLSDRFSAERPKGSFSTLEIQRTEQGDSAMYLCASSLGAGGYEVYGYTFGSGTRLTVV.

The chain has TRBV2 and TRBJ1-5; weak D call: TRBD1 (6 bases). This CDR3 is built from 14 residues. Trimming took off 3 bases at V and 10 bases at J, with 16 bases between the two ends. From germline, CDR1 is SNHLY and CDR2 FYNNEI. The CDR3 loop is CASSEEQGRGPQHF. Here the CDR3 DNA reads TGTGCCAGCAGTGAGGAACAGGGCCGAGGTCCCCAGCATTTT.

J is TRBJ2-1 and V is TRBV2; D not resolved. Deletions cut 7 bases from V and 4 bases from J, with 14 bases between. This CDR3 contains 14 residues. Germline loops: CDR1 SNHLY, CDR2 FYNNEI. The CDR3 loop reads CASKRTEVYNEQFF. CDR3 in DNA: TGTGCCAGCAAGCGCACGGAAGTATACAATGAGCAGTTCTTC. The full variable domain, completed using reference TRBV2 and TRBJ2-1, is EPEVTQTPSHQVTQMGQEVILRCVPISNHLYFYWYRQILGQKVEFLVSFYNNEISEKSEIFDDQFSVERPDGSNFTLKIRSTKLEDSAMYFCASKRTEVYNEQFFGPGTRLTVL.

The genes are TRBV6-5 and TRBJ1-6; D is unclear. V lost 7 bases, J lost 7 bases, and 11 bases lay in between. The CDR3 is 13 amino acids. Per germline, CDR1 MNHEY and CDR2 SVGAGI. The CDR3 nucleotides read TGTGCCAGCACTTCGGACTGGAATTCACCCCTCCACTTT. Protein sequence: CASTSDWNSPLHF.

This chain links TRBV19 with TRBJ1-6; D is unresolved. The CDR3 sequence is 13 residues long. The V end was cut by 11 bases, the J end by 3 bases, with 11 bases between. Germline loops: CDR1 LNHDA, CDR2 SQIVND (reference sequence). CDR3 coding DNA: TGTGCCGTAAAGAGGGACTATAATTCACCCCTCCACTTT. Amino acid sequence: CAVKRDYNSPLHF.

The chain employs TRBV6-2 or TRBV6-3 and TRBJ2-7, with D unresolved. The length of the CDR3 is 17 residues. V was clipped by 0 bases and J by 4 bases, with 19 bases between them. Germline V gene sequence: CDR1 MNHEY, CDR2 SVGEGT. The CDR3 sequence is CASSYSNVHRVLYEQYV. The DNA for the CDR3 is TGTGCCAGCAGTTACTCGAATGTCCACCGAGTCCTTTACGAGCAGTACGTC.

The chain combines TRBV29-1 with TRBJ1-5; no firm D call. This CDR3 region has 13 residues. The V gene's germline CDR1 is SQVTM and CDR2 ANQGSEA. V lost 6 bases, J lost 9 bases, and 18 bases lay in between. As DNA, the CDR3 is TGCAGCGTCTCGGACGGAGGATTAGGGCCCCAGCATTTT. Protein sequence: CSVSDGGLGPQHF.